These 23 T cell receptor beta chains came from one sample sequenced in a study of T cell repertoires in cytomegalovirus infection. From the reads, TCRdb called clonotypes with MiXCR, one entry per CDR3 protein. The profile covers hundreds of thousands of distinct CDR3 sequences, with 30% to 40% appearing a single time and about an eighth taken by the ten largest. Sequenced: PBMCs. These receptors all stem from a human donor in good health (CMV status not recorded). Some clones in this sample may be carry-over from other donors' samples.

The chain couples TRBV7-2 to TRBJ1-2; weak D call: TRBD1 (6 bases). The CDR3 consists of 15 residues. V lost 0 bases to trimming and J lost 4 bases, with 12 bases between them. From germline, CDR1 is SGHTA and CDR2 FQGNSA. For the CDR3, the DNA is TGTGCCAGCAGCTTAGCGGCAGGGGCCTTCTATGGCTACACCTTC. Translating gives CASSLAAGAFYGYTF.

This clonotype showed up just a few times. The chain has TRBV7-9 and TRBJ2-1; the D is unclear. This CDR3 has 13 amino acids. Germline loops: CDR1 SEHNR, CDR2 FQNEAQ (reference sequence). V was shortened by 1 base and J by 9 bases, with 10 bases between the two germline ends. The chain's CDR3 is CASSLDPPPEQFF. In nucleotides, the CDR3 is TGTGCCAGCAGCTTAGATCCCCCCCCTGAGCAGTTCTTC. The whole variable domain, remainder taken from reference TRBV7-9 and TRBJ2-1, is DTGVSQNPRHKITKRGQNVTFRCDPISEHNRLYWYRQTLGQGPEFLTYFQNEAQLEKSRLLSDRFSAERPKGSFSTLEIQRTEQGDSAMYLCASSLDPPPEQFFGPGTRLTVL.

The rearrangement links TRBV15 to TRBJ2-1, with 10 positions matching TRBD2. The CDR3 is made up of 15 amino acids. CDR1 is LNHNV and CDR2 is YYDKDF in the germline V gene (reference sequence). J was trimmed by 6 bases and V by 2 bases; bases with no gene match: 4. CDR3 sequence reads: CATSRRTSGPNEQFF. CDR3 in DNA: TGTGCCACCAGCAGAAGGACTAGCGGACCCAATGAGCAGTTCTTC.

Note on this clonotype: A much larger clone lies one base from this, so it may be a read error. This sequence joins TRBV7-2 and TRBJ2-1, with 11 bases aligning to TRBD2. The CDR3 totals 15 residues. CDR1 SGHTA and CDR2 FQGNSA come from the germline V gene. In DNA, the CDR3 is TGTGCCAGCAGCCCCCGACTAGCGGGGTCAAATGAGAAGTTCTTC. It yields the protein CASSPRLAGSNEKFF.

The CDR3 reads CASSQETDRGNTGELFF. CDR3 DNA sequence: TGCGCCAGCAGCCAAGAAACCGACAGGGGAAACACCGGGGAGCTGTTTTTT. The V gene is TRBV4-3, the J gene TRBJ2-2, with 8 bases that match TRBD1. Germline lookup yields CDR1 LGHNA and CDR2 YSLEER. CDR3 length: 17 amino acids. With 0 bases clipped from V and 2 bases from J, the junction kept 5 bases outside the gene matches.

This chain links TRBV6-5 with TRBJ2-3, with D uncertain. Trimming took off 0 bases at V and 4 bases at J, with 8 bases between the two ends. Germline V gene data show CDR1 as MNHEY and CDR2 as SVGAGI. The CDR3 runs to 14 residues. The chain's CDR3 is CASSYSISADTQYF. CDR3 DNA: TGTGCCAGCAGTTACTCGATTTCGGCAGATACGCAGTATTTT.

This CDR3 reads CASSLALDEQYF. The DNA for the CDR3 is TGCGCCAGCAGCTTGGCCCTAGACGAGCAGTACTTC. The V gene is TRBV5-1, the J gene TRBJ2-7; no reliable D call. The CDR3 totals 12 residues. Trimming left V 0 bases short and J 5 bases short, with 6 bases between. Germline lookup yields CDR1 SGHRS and CDR2 YFSETQ. The entire variable domain, with the rest obtained from reference TRBV5-1 and TRBJ2-7, is as follows: KAGVTQTPRYLIKTRGQQVTLSCSPISGHRSVSWYQQTPGQGLQFLFEYFSETQRNKGNFPGRFSGRQFSNSRSEMNVSTLELGDSALYLCASSLALDEQYFGPGTRLTVT.

The chain carries TRBV3-1 and TRBJ1-5; a weak D match, TRBD1 (6 bases). Germline CDR1 and CDR2: LGHDT and YNNKEL (reference sequence). The CDR3 loop spans 16 amino acids. With 3 bases removed from V and 0 bases from J, the gap between germline ends came to 12 bases. DNA for the CDR3: TGTGCCAGCAGCCAGGCAGGGGACTATAGCAATCAGCCCCAGCATTTT. Translation gives CASSQAGDYSNQPQHF. The full variable domain, with the rest looked up from reference TRBV3-1 and TRBJ1-5, is DTAVSQTPKYLVTQMGNDKSIKCEQNLGHDTMYWYKQDSKKFLKIMFSYNNKELIINETVPNRFSPKSPDKAHLNLHINSLELGDSAVYFCASSQAGDYSNQPQHFGDGTRLSIL.

This clonotype was detected a few times. DNA of the CDR3: TGCGCCAGCAGCCAAGGAGTCTACCAGACCCAGTACTTC. It specifies CASSQGVYQTQYF. The genes are TRBV4-3 and TRBJ2-5; no clear D gene. The V and J ends lost 1 base and 6 bases respectively, with 9 bases between them. The germline gives CDR1 LGHNA, CDR2 YSLEER. The CDR3 sequence is 13 residues long.

This clonotype has more than one count but fewer than ten. The CDR3 here is CASSPRQTGNTEAFF. The DNA of the CDR3 is TGTGCCAGCAGCCCCCGACAGACGGGGAACACTGAAGCTTTCTTT. This sequence joins TRBV7-9 and TRBJ1-1; D is possibly TRBD1 (5 bases). The V end was cut by 5 bases, the J end by 1 base, with 14 bases between. CDR1 is SEHNR and CDR2 is FQNEAQ in the germline V gene (reference sequence). CDR3 size: 15 residues.

This clonotype was recorded a few times. This chain uses TRBV6-1 with TRBJ1-2; 11 bases fit TRBD1. The CDR3 is made up of 16 amino acids. Germline lookup yields CDR1 MNHNS and CDR2 SASEGT. J lost 5 bases, V lost 7 bases, and 12 bases had no gene match. CDR3 residues: CASKKGQGANHYGYTF. The CDR3 region has the DNA TGTGCCAGCAAAAAAGGACAGGGGGCCAATCATTATGGCTACACCTTC.

The chain combines TRBV5-1 with TRBJ2-1; D is possibly TRBD1 (5 bases). CDR1 SGHRS and CDR2 YFSETQ come from the germline V gene. This CDR3 is 14 amino acids long. With 4 bases removed from V and 2 bases from J, the gap between germline ends came to 10 bases. The CDR3 sequence is CASSKGIAYNEQFF. CDR3 coding DNA: TGCGCCAGCAGCAAGGGGATTGCCTACAATGAGCAGTTCTTC.

The CDR3 region has the DNA TGTGCCAGCGGGACCATAAAACAGGGGAATGGCTACACCTTC. It yields the protein CASGTIKQGNGYTF. The V call is TRBV11-2, the J call TRBJ1-2, with 7 bases aligning to TRBD1. The germline CDR1 and CDR2 sequences are SGHAT and FQNNGV. V lost 8 bases, J lost 6 bases, and 12 bases stayed unmatched. CDR3 length equals 14 residues.

This clonotype was observed many times. Here the CDR3 reads CASSLVNSGNTIYF. The CDR3 nucleotides read TGTGCCAGCAGCTTAGTGAACTCTGGAAACACCATATATTTT. The V gene is TRBV7-2, the J gene TRBJ1-3; the D is unclear. In germline, CDR1 is SGHTA, CDR2 FQGNSA. V was trimmed by 1 base and J by 0 bases, leaving 4 bases between them. The CDR3 is 14 residues long.

Note on this clonotype: Compared with germline, one end of the junction differs, possibly owing to a read error. This chain uses TRBV4-2 with TRBJ2-6; D remains ambiguous. CDR1 is LGHNA and CDR2 is YNFKEQ in the germline V gene. The CDR3 contains 15 residues. Here the CDR3 reads CASSQGSSGDNVLTF. CDR3 in DNA: TGTGCCAGCAGCCAAGGGTCTTCTGGGGACAACGTCCTGACTTTC.

A few counts support this clonotype. The V gene is TRBV5-6, the J gene TRBJ2-1; TRBD1 matches 7 bases. Trimming removed 0 bases from V and 9 bases from J; junction bases left unmatched: 12. Germline-derived CDR1 and CDR2 are SGHDT and YYEEEE. This CDR3 region has 16 residues. The CDR3 nucleotides read TGTGCCAGCAGCTTGGAAGCAGGGGGTAAAATTGGTGAGCAGTTCTTC. Translation: CASSLEAGGKIGEQFF. Filled out from reference TRBV5-6 and TRBJ2-1, the complete variable domain reads DAGVTQSPTHLIKTRGQQVTLRCSPKSGHDTVSWYQQALGQGPQFIFQYYEEEERQRGNFPDRFSGHQFPNYSSELNVNALLLGDSALYLCASSLEAGGKIGEQFFGPGTRLTVL.

This chain links TRBV7-2 with TRBJ2-4; 11 bases fit TRBD2. The V and J ends lost 4 bases and 0 bases, in that order; junction bases with no gene match: 8. CDR1 is SGHTA, CDR2 FQGNSA, per germline. This CDR3 has 18 residues. CDR3 coding DNA: TGTGCCAGCAGCTATCTAGCGGGGGGATCGTCAGCCAAAAACATTCAGTACTTC. It encodes CASSYLAGGSSAKNIQYF. Complete variable domain (other parts from reference TRBV7-2 and TRBJ2-4): GAGVSQSPSNKVTEKGKDVELRCDPISGHTALYWYRQSLGQGLEFLIYFQGNSAPDKSGLPSDRFSAERTGGSVSTLTIQRTQQEDSAVYLCASSYLAGGSSAKNIQYFGAGTRLSVL.

The table lists this clonotype with many counts. V usage is TRBV11-3 and J usage is TRBJ2-3; D possibly corresponds to TRBD1 (6 bases). V dropped 5 bases and J dropped 6 bases, with 9 bases sitting between them. The CDR3 is 12 residues long. In germline, CDR1 is SGHNT, CDR2 YENEEA. In DNA form, the CDR3 reads TGTGCCAGCAGCACAGGGCTTGATACGCAGTATTTT. Its translation: CASSTGLDTQYF.

This clonotype was recorded a few times. CDR3: CSARDRADNEKLFF. Here the CDR3 DNA reads TGCAGTGCTAGAGATCGTGCAGATAATGAAAAACTGTTTTTT. V and J are TRBV20-1 and TRBJ1-4, with unresolved D. V shed 0 bases and J shed 4 bases, with 9 bases lying between them. The V gene's germline CDR1 is DFQATT and CDR2 SNEGSKA (reference sequence). The CDR3 length is 14 residues.

CDR3 region: CASSGTRLNTGELFF. CDR3 sequence (DNA): TGTGCCAGCAGTGGGACACGGCTTAACACCGGGGAGCTGTTTTTT. The chain uses TRBV2 and TRBJ2-2, with D tentatively TRBD1 (5 bases). Germline CDR1 reads SNHLY; CDR2 reads FYNNEI. This CDR3 is built from 15 residues. Trimming shortened V by 4 bases and J by 2 bases, and 11 bases separated the two germline ends.

Concerning this clonotype itself: No conserved phenylalanine or tryptophan ends this CDR3, so it is likely a read error. The chain has TRBV7-6 and TRBJ2-7; no firm D call. Germline-derived CDR1 and CDR2 are SGHVS and FNYEAQ. The V gene lost 5 bases and the J gene lost 1 base, with 9 bases spanning the gap. The CDR3 spans 13 residues. CDR3 residues: CASSGSGSYEQYL. The CDR3 DNA is TGTGCCAGCAGCGGGTCCGGGTCCTACGAGCAGTACTTA.

The table lists this clonotype with a few counts. The V call is TRBV4-1, the J call TRBJ1-2; TRBD1 is a possible D gene (6 bases). The CDR3 has 15 residues. V was cut by 1 base and J by 2 bases, with 11 bases left in between. The germline V gene has CDR1 MGHRA and CDR2 YSYEKL. This CDR3 reads CASSQARGPNYGYTF. Written as DNA, the CDR3 is TGCGCCAGCAGCCAAGCCAGGGGACCGAACTATGGCTACACCTTC.

This clonotype was counted between two and nine times. V gene TRBV6-1 combines with J gene TRBJ2-2; D gene unclear. V gave up 2 bases and J gave up 3 bases, with 7 bases separating them. The germline V gene has CDR1 MNHNS and CDR2 SASEGT. The CDR3 covers 14 residues. CDR3 in DNA: TGTGCCAGCAGTGAATTGTCCCACACCGGGGAGCTGTTTTTT. Its translation is CASSELSHTGELFF.